The clone carrying this T cell receptor beta chain appeared a few times. This table comes from immunoSEQ multiplex PCR, and its TCRdb copy is limited to in-frame clones, with some not included. Found here are roughly 20,000 clones, approximately 77% of them singletons; the top ten hold 20% to 25%. The sample is drawn from a study of neoadjuvant nivolumab and ipilimumab in lung cancer. About the study: Nivolumab 3 mg/kg was given days 1, 15 and 29, plus ipilimumab 1 mg/kg day 1 in combination.

Germline lookup yields CDR1 SNHLY and CDR2 FYNNEI. Trimming cost V 9 bases and J 4 bases, with 12 bases left between them. The CDR3 runs to 12 residues. The chain links TRBV2 to TRBJ2-5; the D is unclear. The material was peripheral blood, obtained before neoadjuvant nivolumab, alone or with ipilimumab. The origin of this receptor is an adult with non-small cell lung cancer. CDR3 in amino acids: CARRTGGETQYF. Written as DNA, the CDR3 is TGTGCCAGGCGGACGGGCGGAGAGACCCAGTACTTC. The variable domain in full, completed from reference TRBV2 and TRBJ2-5, reads EPEVTQTPSHQVTQMGQEVILRCVPISNHLYFYWYRQILGQKVEFLVSFYNNEISEKSEIFDDQFSVERPDGSNFTLKIRSTKLEDSAMYFCARRTGGETQYFGPGTRLLVL.